What follows are 29 T cell receptor beta chains derived from one specimen sequenced in a study of cytomegalovirus exposure and HLA in healthy donors. The PCR made use of 60 Vbeta and 13 Jbeta primers. Sequencing used immunoSEQ multiplex PCR; TCRdb keeps in-frame clones, though not all of them. In total, the table holds approximately 180,000 clones. Sequencing was done on a sample of PBMCs. The source is a man younger than 40 in good health and CMV-seronegative.

The chain recombines TRBV7-9 with TRBJ1-2; 12 nucleotides match TRBD1. The CDR3 totals 17 residues. The V segment lost 8 bases and the J segment 4 bases; nucleotides outside the gene matches: 14. Germline values: CDR1 SEHNR, CDR2 FQNEAQ (reference sequence). CDR3 amino acids: CASGYLGTGGASYGYTF. CDR3 sequence (DNA): TGTGCCAGCGGGTATCTCGGGACAGGGGGCGCAAGCTATGGCTACACCTTC. The whole variable domain, remainder taken from reference TRBV7-9 and TRBJ1-2, is DTGVSQNPRHKITKRGQNVTFRCDPISEHNRLYWYRQTLGQGPEFLTYFQNEAQLEKSRLLSDRFSAERPKGSFSTLEIQRTEQGDSAMYLCASGYLGTGGASYGYTFGSGTRLTVV.

In nucleotides, the CDR3 is TGTGCCAGCAGCTTAGCGCGGGAGCTGGGGTTGACCGGGCAGTACTTC. Protein: CASSLARELGLTGQYF. The gene calls are TRBV7-9 and TRBJ2-7; 7 bases are shared with TRBD2. Germline lookup yields CDR1 SEHNR and CDR2 FQNEAQ (reference sequence). The CDR3 is 16 residues long. V lost 0 bases, J lost 9 bases, and 14 bases stayed unmatched.

The chain combines TRBV30 with TRBJ2-7; tentative D call: TRBD1 (6 bases). The germline gives CDR1 GTSNPN, CDR2 SVGIG (reference sequence). The CDR3 totals 15 residues. The V gene lost 5 bases and the J gene lost 4 bases, with 21 bases spanning the gap. CDR3 nucleotide sequence: TGTGCCTGGGGTCGATGGGTCAGGGGTTTGTACGAGCAGTACTTC. Protein sequence: CAWGRWVRGLYEQYF. Together with reference TRBV30 and TRBJ2-7, the CDR3 gives the full variable domain: SQTIHQWPATLVQPVGSPLSLECTVEGTSNPNLYWYRQAAGRGLQLLFYSVGIGQISSEVPQNLSASRPQDRQFILSSKKLLLSDSGFYLCAWGRWVRGLYEQYFGPGTRLTVT.

The V and J genes are TRBV30 and TRBJ2-7; no reliable D call. The V end was cut by 0 bases, the J end by 3 bases, with 3 bases between. This CDR3 has 11 amino acids. Germline V gene data show CDR1 as GTSNPN and CDR2 as SVGIG (reference sequence). This CDR3 reads CAWSVGYEQYF. CDR3 sequence (DNA): TGTGCCTGGAGTGTCGGCTACGAGCAGTACTTC.

In regard to this clone: Other DNA sequences in this sample translate to the same CDR3. The chain combines TRBV19 with TRBJ1-1; D call uncertain. Trimming removed 6 bases at V and 0 bases at J, with 8 bases between. Per germline, CDR1 LNHDA and CDR2 SQIVND (reference sequence). The CDR3 contains 13 residues. The CDR3 nucleotides read TGTGCCAGTAGCATTCAATTGAACACTGAAGCTTTCTTT. As protein: CASSIQLNTEAFF.

The chain recombines TRBV6-1 with TRBJ1-2; TRBD1 matches at 9 bases. J gave up 5 bases and V 6 bases, and 4 bases lay outside the gene matches. The CDR3 totals 13 residues. Per germline, CDR1 MNHNS and CDR2 SASEGT. CDR3 sequence reads: CASRKQGAYGYTF. The CDR3 DNA reads as TGTGCCAGCAGAAAACAGGGGGCGTATGGCTACACCTTC.

The gene calls are TRBV2 and TRBJ2-3; D is unclear. The V end was cut by 6 bases, the J end by 0 bases, with 13 bases between. Germline V gives CDR1 SNHLY, CDR2 FYNNEI. This CDR3 comprises 15 residues. CDR3: CASRPTTLSTDTQYF. For the CDR3, the DNA is TGTGCCAGCAGGCCCACTACCCTTAGCACAGATACGCAGTATTTT.

V usage is TRBV30 and J usage is TRBJ2-2; no firm D call. V dropped 7 bases and J dropped 4 bases, with 22 bases sitting between them. The CDR3 totals 16 residues. Germline V gene data show CDR1 as GTSNPN and CDR2 as SVGIG (reference sequence). The CDR3 bases are TGTGCCTTCAAATCCGGGTCCCTAAGTTTCACCGGGGAGCTGTTTTTT. Its translation: CAFKSGSLSFTGELFF.

J is TRBJ2-7 and V is TRBV10-3, with 11 bases lining up with TRBD2. V shed 0 bases, J shed 10 bases, and the junction held 11 bases outside the gene matches. Germline CDR1 reads ENHRY; CDR2 reads SYGVKD. The CDR3 length is 16 residues. In nucleotides, the CDR3 is TGTGCCATCAGTGAGTCGACTCCTAGCGGGGGGAGGGGACAGTACTTC. This sequence encodes CAISESTPSGGRGQYF.

The rearrangement joins TRBV4-1 to TRBJ2-7; the match to TRBD2 covers 10 bases. Germline-derived CDR1 and CDR2 are MGHRA and YSYEKL. Trimming removed 0 bases from V and 1 base from J; junction bases left unmatched: 9. The CDR3 spans 18 residues. The CDR3 bases are TGCGCCAGCAGCCAAGATTCAGTAGCGGGGGGAGGATCCTACGAGCAGTACTTC. It translates to CASSQDSVAGGGSYEQYF.

J is TRBJ2-6 and V is TRBV7-9, with D possibly being TRBD1 (5 bases). The V end was cut by 2 bases, the J end by 0 bases, with 14 bases between. This CDR3 is 18 amino acids long. The germline V gene has CDR1 SEHNR and CDR2 FQNEAQ (reference sequence). The DNA of the CDR3 is TGTGCCAGCAGCTTAACCATCTACGGACACTCTGGGGCCAACGTCCTGACTTTC. It specifies CASSLTIYGHSGANVLTF.

CDR3 in DNA: TGTGCCAGCAGCCCTAGGGCAGGGAACTATGGCTACACCTTC. Its protein is CASSPRAGNYGYTF. This rearrangement joins TRBV11-2 to TRBJ1-2; D perhaps matches TRBD1 (5 bases). Germline V CDR1 and CDR2: SGHAT, FQNNGV. V shed 5 bases and J shed 2 bases, with 12 bases lying between them. This CDR3 has 14 amino acids.

The CDR3 spells CASSYPRRTSGRYEQYF. Written as DNA, the CDR3 is TGTGCCAGCAGCTACCCCAGACGGACTAGCGGGAGATACGAGCAGTACTTC. The J gene is TRBJ2-7, the V gene TRBV7-9; TRBD2 aligns across 13 bases. Per germline, CDR1 SEHNR and CDR2 FQNEAQ (reference sequence). V lost 4 bases to trimming and J lost 4 bases; unmatched junction nucleotides: 10. The CDR3 extends over 17 amino acids.

V usage is TRBV5-1 and J usage is TRBJ1-5; D may be TRBD1 (5 bases). The germline V and J ends were trimmed by 0 bases and 2 bases, with 9 bases remaining between them. CDR3 length: 15 residues. Germline-derived CDR1 and CDR2 are SGHRS and YFSETQ. DNA of the CDR3: TGCGCCAGCAGCTTGGACGGACACCGCAATCAGCCCCAGCATTTT. It yields the protein CASSLDGHRNQPQHF.

The chain is built from TRBV25-1 and TRBJ2-1, with D uncertain. This CDR3 is 15 amino acids long. CDR1 and CDR2 (germline): MGHDK, SYGVNS. With 2 bases removed from V and 1 base from J, the gap between germline ends came to 9 bases. The CDR3 region has the DNA TGTGCCAGCAGTGAAACAGATGGGTCCTACAATGAGCAGTTCTTC. The encoded protein is CASSETDGSYNEQFF.

This rearrangement joins TRBV30 to TRBJ2-7; D perhaps matches TRBD2 (6 bases). Germline assignment: CDR1 GTSNPN and CDR2 SVGIG (reference sequence). The CDR3 loop spans 13 amino acids. The V end lost 3 bases, the J end lost 3 bases, and 12 bases lay between the germline ends. This CDR3 reads CAWSGGSYYEQYF. Here the CDR3 DNA reads TGTGCCTGGAGCGGGGGTAGTTACTACGAGCAGTACTTC.

The gene calls are TRBV5-1 and TRBJ1-5, with a weak D call TRBD1 (6 bases). In germline, CDR1 is SGHRS, CDR2 YFSETQ. Trimming stripped 4 bases from V and 4 bases from J, with 12 bases between. CDR3 size: 14 residues. CDR3 loop: CASSTGMLNQPQHF. CDR3 in DNA: TGCGCCAGCAGCACAGGGATGTTGAATCAGCCCCAGCATTTT.

V is TRBV11-2 and J is TRBJ1-5; weak D call: TRBD1 (5 bases). The length of the CDR3 is 14 residues. Trimming left V 3 bases short and J 4 bases short, with 10 bases between. Per germline, CDR1 SGHAT and CDR2 FQNNGV. The CDR3 reads CASSFFGGNQPQHF. CDR3 nucleotides: TGTGCCAGCAGCTTTTTCGGGGGTAATCAGCCCCAGCATTTT.

V gene TRBV30 combines with J gene TRBJ2-7, with TRBD2 matching 10 bases. The CDR3 extends over 22 amino acids. Losses at the gene ends were 2 bases for V and 3 bases for J; bases not matched to a gene: 28. Per germline, CDR1 GTSNPN and CDR2 SVGIG (reference sequence). The CDR3 sequence is CAWSSGLQLAGESVRRVYEQYF. The CDR3 nucleotides are TGTGCCTGGAGTTCCGGCCTCCAGCTAGCGGGAGAATCCGTCCGTCGGGTCTACGAGCAGTACTTC.

This chain joins TRBV6-5 and TRBJ1-1, with 8 bases aligning to TRBD1. V was pared by 5 bases and J by 11 bases, with 7 bases of the junction left unmatched. The CDR3 sequence is 12 residues long. Germline V gene sequence: CDR1 MNHEY, CDR2 SVGAGI. The CDR3 protein is CASSPWTGIAFF. The CDR3 DNA reads TGTGCCAGCAGTCCATGGACAGGGATTGCTTTCTTT.

About this clone: Sequence at one end of the junction differs from germline and may be a read error. The V gene is TRBV14, the J gene TRBJ2-5; 11 positions match TRBD2. The germline gives CDR1 SGHDN, CDR2 FVKESK. The CDR3 covers 14 residues. The CDR3 DNA sequence: TGTGCCAGCAGCCAAACCTCTAGCGGGAGGAACGGGGACTTC. Encoded protein: CASSQTSSGRNGDF.

The CDR3 region has the DNA TGTGCCAGCAGCTTGGGTACAGGGGGCCGCAATCAGCCCCAGCATTTT. This translates into CASSLGTGGRNQPQHF. The chain couples TRBV5-8 to TRBJ1-5; 9 nucleotides align to TRBD1. Germline CDR1 and CDR2: SGHTS and YDEGEE. J lost 2 bases, V lost 0 bases, and 3 bases had no gene match. The CDR3 covers 16 residues.

In regard to this clone: At one end the junction does not follow the germline gene, possibly because of a read error. The chain couples TRBV27 to TRBJ2-7; a weak D match, TRBD1 (5 bases). This CDR3 comprises 15 residues. Germline V gives CDR1 MNHEY, CDR2 SMNVEV (reference sequence). The CDR3 DNA follows: TGTGCCAGCAGGTTATACCCTAAGGGGTCCTACGAGCAGTACTTC. Its translation: CASRLYPKGSYEQYF.

V gene TRBV5-1 combines with J gene TRBJ2-7; D perhaps matches TRBD1 (5 bases). The CDR3 consists of 14 residues. The V gene lost 2 bases and the J gene lost 2 bases, with 11 bases spanning the gap. Germline lookup yields CDR1 SGHRS and CDR2 YFSETQ. CDR3 residues: CASSFGSGTYEQYF. The DNA of the CDR3 is TGCGCCAGCAGCTTCGGGTCAGGGACCTACGAGCAGTACTTC.

V gene TRBV6-1 combines with J gene TRBJ1-2; possibly TRBD1 for D (5 bases). Trimming shortened V by 6 bases and J by 4 bases, and 18 bases separated the two germline ends. Germline values: CDR1 MNHNS, CDR2 SASEGT. CDR3 length: 15 amino acids. In nucleotides, the CDR3 is TGTGCCAGCAGCCCCTCAGGGACTGGAGGCTATGGCTACACCTTC. It yields the protein CASSPSGTGGYGYTF.

CDR3 nucleotide sequence: TGTGCCAGCAGTTTATCGTACAGGTCCTCGTTCTACAATGAGCAGTTCTTC. It yields the protein CASSLSYRSSFYNEQFF. The genes are TRBV27 and TRBJ2-1; TRBD1 is a possible D gene (5 bases). Germline CDR1 MNHEY, CDR2 SMNVEV (reference sequence). The ends were cut back, 0 bases at V and 3 bases at J, with 15 bases in the middle. The CDR3 is 17 residues long.

This chain links TRBV14 with TRBJ1-2; D remains unclear. CDR1 and CDR2 (germline): SGHDN, FVKESK. The CDR3 length is 15 residues. V was clipped by 4 bases and J by 8 bases, with 20 bases between them. CDR3 bases: TGTGCCAGCAGCCGCCTCCGGAGCCCGAATAGGGGCTACACCTTC. This gives the protein CASSRLRSPNRGYTF.

This rearrangement joins TRBV7-2 to TRBJ2-7, with D possibly being TRBD2 (6 bases). The CDR3 has 15 amino acids. In germline, CDR1 is SGHTA, CDR2 FQGNSA. V was pared by 0 bases and J by 4 bases, with 13 bases between. The CDR3 region is CASSLAGLALYEQYF. For the CDR3, the DNA is TGTGCCAGCAGCTTAGCCGGGCTAGCGTTATACGAGCAGTACTTC.

The gene calls are TRBV18 and TRBJ2-5; D remains unclear. This CDR3 contains 10 residues. Germline V gene data show CDR1 as KGHSH and CDR2 as LQKENI. V lost 5 bases and J 5 bases, leaving 3 bases between the germline ends. The CDR3 DNA is TGTGCCAGCTCAGAGGAGACCCAGTACTTC. Its protein is CASSEETQYF.